Each of the 24 T cell receptor beta chains below was sequenced from the same sample in a study of T cells in Graves' hyperthyroidism and ophthalmopathy. TCR beta CDR3 sequences were amplified from RNA transcripts. Initially, a first-round RT-PCR of the TCR CDR3 employed the HTBI primer set. TCRdb independently ran MiXCR on the multiplex PCR reads; one entry per CDR3 protein. The repertoire has hundreds of thousands of distinct CDR3 sequences, 13% of them found once; the top ten carry 9% to 9.5%. Source material: blood. The origin of the receptors is a young woman with Graves' hyperthyroidism.

The chain carries TRBV11-2 and TRBJ2-1; TRBD2 matches 7 bases. From germline, CDR1 is SGHAT and CDR2 FQNNGV. J lost 13 bases, V lost 5 bases, and 14 bases had no gene match. The CDR3 is 14 residues long. As DNA, the CDR3 is TGTGCCAGCAGCCCGCGGGGGACCAGCGGGGACCAGTTCTTC. Amino acid sequence: CASSPRGTSGDQFF.

Many counts were recorded for this clonotype. V gene TRBV28 combines with J gene TRBJ1-1; TRBD1 is a possible D gene (6 bases). Germline V gene sequence: CDR1 MDHEN, CDR2 SYDVKM. Trimming pared 6 bases from V and 6 bases from J, leaving 20 bases between. The CDR3 length is 15 residues. CDR3 DNA sequence: TGTGCCAGCAGGGTGCGGGGGGCGCCGGGGGCTGAAGCTTTCTTT. This encodes CASRVRGAPGAEAFF.

This clonotype was seen repeatedly, ten times or more. The chain joins TRBV2 to TRBJ2-7; perhaps TRBD2 as D (7 bases). V was clipped by 3 bases and J by 4 bases, with 19 bases between them. Germline V gene data show CDR1 as SNHLY and CDR2 as FYNNEI. The CDR3 contains 16 residues. Here the CDR3 DNA reads TGTGCCAGCAGTGAGGGGGCGGGAGTGAAAAGATACGAGCAGTACTTC. It yields the protein CASSEGAGVKRYEQYF.

This clonotype was observed a handful of times. The V gene is TRBV24-1, the J gene TRBJ1-2; 8 positions match TRBD1. Germline lookup yields CDR1 KGHDR and CDR2 SFDVKD. The CDR3 covers 14 residues. Trimming took 4 bases from V and 8 from J; bases not matched to a gene: 8. For the CDR3, the DNA is TGTGCCACCAGTGAAGGGACAGGATCTCTGGGCTACACCTTC. Translated, it gives CATSEGTGSLGYTF.

This clonotype was counted ten times or more. The chain carries TRBV29-1 and TRBJ2-7; maybe TRBD2 (5 bases). The CDR3 runs 12 residues. The V gene's germline CDR1 is SQVTM and CDR2 ANQGSEA. Trimming shortened V by 6 bases and J by 3 bases, and 12 bases separated the two germline ends. CDR3 loop: CSVGETGYEQYF. The CDR3 region has the DNA TGCAGCGTCGGGGAGACGGGCTACGAGCAGTACTTC.

The chain uses TRBV19 and TRBJ2-2; possible D gene TRBD1, 6 bases. Germline-derived CDR1 and CDR2 are LNHDA and SQIVND (reference sequence). V was trimmed by 0 bases and J by 12 bases, leaving 17 bases between them. The CDR3 has 15 residues. CDR3 sequence (DNA): TGTGCCAGTAGTATAGACAGGGGCCGCTGGGTAAAGCTGTTTTTT. This translates into CASSIDRGRWVKLFF. The variable domain in full, completed from reference TRBV19 and TRBJ2-2, reads DGGITQSPKYLFRKEGQNVTLSCEQNLNHDAMYWYRQDPGQGLRLIYYSQIVNDFQKGDIAEGYSVSREKKESFPLTVTSAQKNPTAFYLCASSIDRGRWVKLFFGEGSRLTVL.

The chain couples TRBV28 to TRBJ2-1; the D gene is possibly TRBD1 (6 bases). Germline CDR1 MDHEN, CDR2 SYDVKM. V was shortened by 3 bases and J by 6 bases, with 15 bases between the two germline ends. The CDR3 is 15 residues long. This CDR3 is CASSFWGPSANEQFF. The CDR3 DNA reads as TGTGCCAGCAGTTTTTGGGGGCCCTCGGCCAATGAGCAGTTCTTC.

A note on this clonotype: This may come from a read error, since a much larger clone is one base off. This chain uses TRBV18 with TRBJ2-3; 7 positions match TRBD1. J gave up 0 bases and V 10 bases, and 4 bases lay outside the gene matches. Looked up from germline, CDR1 is KGHSH and CDR2 is LQKENI. The CDR3 runs to 13 residues. CDR3 in DNA: TGTGCCACCTCGGGACAGAGCACAGATACGCAGTATTTT. This encodes CATSGQSTDTQYF.

This clonotype occurred many times. The J gene is TRBJ2-1, the V gene TRBV13; a possible D gene is TRBD2 (5 bases). V gave up 5 bases and J gave up 8 bases, with 22 bases separating them. Per the germline V gene, CDR1 is PRHDT and CDR2 is FYEKMQ (reference sequence). The CDR3 sequence is 16 residues long. CDR3 amino acids: CASSPPRRGWKDEQFF. The CDR3 bases are TGTGCCAGCAGCCCTCCTAGACGGGGTTGGAAAGATGAGCAGTTCTTC.

This clonotype was counted ten times or more. The chain couples TRBV2 to TRBJ2-3; possible D gene TRBD1, 6 bases. CDR1 and CDR2 from the germline V gene are SNHLY and FYNNEI. V was clipped by 6 bases and J by 2 bases, with 18 bases between them. CDR3 length: 16 residues. Here the CDR3 DNA reads TGTGCCAGCAGCGGTGGACAGTTTACCGTCACAGATACGCAGTATTTT. Translating gives CASSGGQFTVTDTQYF.

CDR3 protein: CASSVGMITNLYEQYF. The DNA for the CDR3 is TGTGCCAGCAGCGTAGGTATGATAACGAATCTCTACGAGCAGTACTTC. This rearrangement joins TRBV9 to TRBJ2-7; D is uncertain. Germline CDR1 SGDLS, CDR2 YYNGEE. CDR3 length: 16 amino acids. Deletions cut 0 bases from V and 3 bases from J, with 16 bases between.

The table lists this clonotype with many counts. The V and J genes are TRBV20-1 and TRBJ1-5; 9 bases agree with TRBD1. J gave up 2 bases and V 6 bases, and 8 bases lay outside the gene matches. The germline V gene has CDR1 DFQATT and CDR2 SNEGSKA (reference sequence). This CDR3 region has 15 residues. CDR3 coding DNA: TGCAGTGCCATAACAGGGGGCTTTGGCAATCAGCCCCAGCATTTT. The encoded protein is CSAITGGFGNQPQHF.

This clonotype has only a few counts. The chain has TRBV10-3 and TRBJ2-1; D uncertain. The CDR3 runs 12 residues. Looked up from germline, CDR1 is ENHRY and CDR2 is SYGVKD. CDR3 nucleotide sequence: TGTGGGTCCGGTCACTCCTACAATGAGCAGTTCTTC. Its protein product is CGSGHSYNEQFF.

Ten or more counts support this clonotype. The chain employs TRBV6-1 and TRBJ1-6; maybe TRBD1 (5 bases). CDR1 and CDR2 from the germline V gene are MNHNS and SASEGT. This CDR3 is 14 amino acids long. The V gene lost 2 bases and the J gene lost 9 bases, with 11 bases spanning the gap. The CDR3 spells CASSEWGRISPLHF. CDR3 nucleotides: TGTGCCAGCAGTGAATGGGGGAGGATTTCACCCCTCCACTTT.

This clonotype was recorded a few times. J is TRBJ1-6 and V is TRBV11-2, with TRBD1 matching over 9 bases. With 7 bases clipped from V and 9 bases from J, the junction kept 7 bases outside the gene matches. This CDR3 comprises 14 residues. Germline V gives CDR1 SGHAT, CDR2 FQNNGV. This chain's CDR3 is CASTSDRGGSPLHF. The CDR3 region has the DNA TGTGCCAGCACCTCGGACAGGGGCGGTTCACCCCTCCACTTT. Using reference TRBV11-2 and TRBJ1-6 for the parts outside the CDR3, the full variable domain is EAGVAQSPRYKIIEKRQSVAFWCNPISGHATLYWYQQILGQGPKLLIQFQNNGVVDDSQLPKDRFSAERLKGVDSTLKIQPAKLEDSAVYLCASTSDRGGSPLHFGNGTRLTVT.

This clonotype was recorded many times. The rearrangement uses TRBV7-6 and TRBJ2-2; D call uncertain. With 1 base removed from V and 0 bases from J, the gap between germline ends came to 9 bases. Germline V gives CDR1 SGHVS, CDR2 FNYEAQ. This CDR3 is built from 16 residues. The CDR3 bases are TGTGCCAGCAGCTTAGTTCCGGTACCGAACACCGGGGAGCTGTTTTTT. The encoded protein is CASSLVPVPNTGELFF.

This clonotype was found a few times. Just one base apart from a much larger clone, this may be a read error. The chain uses TRBV12-3 or TRBV12-4 and TRBJ2-1, with 9 bases aligning to TRBD1. J gave up 12 bases and V 5 bases, and 14 bases lay outside the gene matches. The CDR3 loop spans 15 amino acids. The CDR3 coding sequence is TGTGCCAGCAGTCCAGGGACAGGGCCGGGGATTGGGCAGTTCTTC. Translated, it gives CASSPGTGPGIGQFF.

The chain recombines TRBV6-1 with TRBJ2-7; no definite D call. The germline CDR1 and CDR2 sequences are MNHNS and SASEGT. The V end was cut by 6 bases, the J end by 4 bases, with 13 bases between. The CDR3 covers 13 residues. CDR3 nucleotide sequence: TGTGCCAGCAGAAGGCTTTACCTTTACGAGCAGTACTTC. This gives the protein CASRRLYLYEQYF.

This clonotype was detected ten times or more. The V and J genes are TRBV7-2 and TRBJ1-1; TRBD1 agrees at 11 bases. The J segment lost 11 bases and the V segment lost 5 bases, leaving 10 bases of the junction unmatched. The CDR3 spans 14 residues. Germline CDR1 reads SGHTA; CDR2 reads FQGNSA. In DNA, the CDR3 is TGTGCCAGCAGCGCAGGGACAGGGGGGTCGATGGCTTTCTTT. Translation: CASSAGTGGSMAFF.

The rearrangement uses TRBV19 and TRBJ1-1, with 12 bases lining up with TRBD1. CDR1 is LNHDA, CDR2 SQIVND, per germline (reference sequence). This CDR3 is 14 amino acids long. The V and J ends lost 8 bases and 10 bases, in that order; junction bases with no gene match: 11. CDR3 protein: CASGMWDRGRRAFF. DNA of the CDR3: TGTGCCAGTGGGATGTGGGACAGGGGGCGGAGAGCTTTCTTT.

This clonotype was detected many times. The V call is TRBV12-3 or TRBV12-4, the J call TRBJ2-2, with 9 bases that match TRBD1. This CDR3 is 18 amino acids long. The ends lost 6 bases at V and 3 bases at J; junction bases unmatched: 14. As DNA, the CDR3 is TGTGCCAGCAGCCCGTCGACAGGGGGTTTCGGGTACACCGGGGAGCTGTTTTTT. Protein product: CASSPSTGGFGYTGELFF.

This clonotype was recorded at least ten times. V is TRBV6-2 or TRBV6-3 and J is TRBJ1-1; 9 bases map to TRBD1. The germline CDR1 and CDR2 sequences are MNHEY and SVGEGT. The CDR3 runs 13 residues. The J segment lost 5 bases and the V segment lost 6 bases, leaving 4 bases of the junction unmatched. The CDR3 loop reads CASRWTGETEAFF. Here the CDR3 DNA reads TGTGCCAGCAGATGGACAGGGGAAACTGAAGCTTTCTTT.

This clonotype occurred many times. The chain joins TRBV20-1 to TRBJ1-1; 8 bases match TRBD1. V dropped 6 bases and J dropped 4; count of bases not matched to a gene: 10. CDR1 is DFQATT and CDR2 is SNEGSKA in the germline V gene (reference sequence). The length of the CDR3 is 14 residues. In nucleotides, the CDR3 is TGCAGTGCGCGGCCAGGGGGCTCGCGCACTGAAGCTTTCTTT. Protein sequence: CSARPGGSRTEAFF.

V gene TRBV19 combines with J gene TRBJ1-5, with D perhaps TRBD1 (6 bases). Germline lookup yields CDR1 LNHDA and CDR2 SQIVND (reference sequence). The V and J ends lost 5 bases and 6 bases respectively, with 20 bases between them. The CDR3 covers 16 residues. DNA of the CDR3: TGTGCCAGTAGTTCCCCCTTACAGGGCAATTTTCAGCCCCAGCATTTT. Residues: CASSSPLQGNFQPQHF.